These 24 T cell receptor beta chains came from one sample sequenced in a study of shared clonotypes between healthy human individuals. Profiling relied on immunoSEQ multiplex PCR, and the TCRdb table lists in-frame clones only, not all of them. The table includes more than 1,200,000 clones, approximately 98.5% detected once. Sequencing was carried out using naive CD4+ T cells sorted from blood. As to subset: CD45RA+ positively selected. The receptors originated from a man under 40 in good health.

The J gene is TRBJ2-1, the V gene TRBV7-9, with 8 bases lining up with TRBD1. The germline V gene has CDR1 SEHNR and CDR2 FQNEAQ (reference sequence). This CDR3 is 16 amino acids long. Trimming at V came to 2 bases and at J to 3 bases, leaving 6 bases not matched to a gene. The CDR3: CASSLWSGQVYNEQFF. DNA for the CDR3: TGTGCCAGCAGCTTATGGTCGGGACAGGTCTACAATGAGCAGTTCTTC.

This chain uses TRBV19 with TRBJ2-7; D not certain. V was pared by 6 bases and J by 2 bases, with 20 bases between. The CDR3 spans 16 residues. Germline CDR1 LNHDA, CDR2 SQIVND (reference sequence). CDR3 sequence: CASRNPVASSAYEQYF. The CDR3 coding sequence is TGTGCCAGTAGGAATCCCGTGGCGTCCTCAGCCTACGAGCAGTACTTC.

DNA of the CDR3: TGTGCCAGCAGCTCTTACAGGGGGCTCGTCACAGATACGCAGTATTTT. It translates to CASSSYRGLVTDTQYF. The rearrangement links TRBV21-1 to TRBJ2-3; the table's D call TRBD1 went unverified against the DNA. TRBV21-1 is a pseudogene segment. The CDR3 has 16 residues.

The sample holds one count of this clone. The chain links TRBV29-1 to TRBJ1-1; unclear D gene. Germline V gene data show CDR1 as SQVTM and CDR2 as ANQGSEA. This CDR3 contains 9 residues. V dropped 4 bases and J dropped 13 bases, with 10 bases sitting between them. Here the CDR3 DNA reads TGCAGCGTTGGTCCCCAAGGTTTCTTT. It codes for CSVGPQGFF.

The chain employs TRBV28 and TRBJ2-4, with a tentative D call TRBD1 (6 bases). The germline CDR1 and CDR2 sequences are MDHEN and SYDVKM. The CDR3 runs to 13 residues. The V end lost 6 bases, the J end lost 12 bases, and 18 bases lay between the germline ends. The CDR3, as DNA: TGTGCCAGCAGGCAAACCGGGACACCGGGTCAGTACTTC. This gives the protein CASRQTGTPGQYF. The full variable domain, with the rest looked up from reference TRBV28 and TRBJ2-4, is DVKVTQSSRYLVKRTGEKVFLECVQDMDHENMFWYRQDPGLGLRLIYFSYDVKMKEKGDIPEGYSVSREKKERFSLILESASTNQTSMYLCASRQTGTPGQYFGAGTRLSVL.

The chain recombines TRBV18 with TRBJ1-1; the match to TRBD1 covers 7 bases. J was trimmed by 0 bases and V by 0 bases; bases with no gene match: 7. This CDR3 is built from 17 residues. Germline values: CDR1 KGHSH, CDR2 LQKENI. CDR3 in DNA: TGTGCCAGCTCACCACCTGCGACAGGGTCTATGAACACTGAAGCTTTCTTT. Protein: CASSPPATGSMNTEAFF.

J is TRBJ2-7 and V is TRBV28, with 10 bases identical to TRBD1. Germline values: CDR1 MDHEN, CDR2 SYDVKM. V lost 4 bases to trimming and J lost 6 bases; unmatched junction nucleotides: 21. The CDR3 runs to 19 residues. The CDR3 reads CASSSPGQGFFTGWSEQYF. The CDR3 bases are TGTGCCAGCAGTTCCCCGGGACAGGGGTTTTTCACGGGCTGGAGCGAGCAGTACTTC.

The chain uses TRBV19 and TRBJ2-7; the D gene is possibly TRBD1 (6 bases). V shed 5 bases and J shed 0 bases, with 14 bases lying between them. CDR3 length: 15 amino acids. Per the germline V gene, CDR1 is LNHDA and CDR2 is SQIVND (reference sequence). CDR3 DNA sequence: TGTGCCAGTAGTCCCAGGGGAGCGCTCTCCTACGAGCAGTACTTC. It codes for CASSPRGALSYEQYF.

As to this clone: This same CDR3 is encoded by further DNA sequences in the sample. V and J are TRBV5-1 and TRBJ1-1; D gene unclear. Germline assignment: CDR1 SGHRS and CDR2 YFSETQ. Trimming took off 3 bases at V and 1 base at J, with 7 bases between the two ends. The CDR3 is 13 residues long. DNA of the CDR3: TGCGCCAGCAGCTCCGATCCGAACACTGAAGCTTTCTTT. The encoded protein is CASSSDPNTEAFF.

This clone appeared once. V and J are TRBV27 and TRBJ2-7, with 7 bases that match TRBD2. This CDR3 is built from 14 residues. Trimming removed 5 bases from V and 3 bases from J; junction bases left unmatched: 7. CDR1 MNHEY and CDR2 SMNVEV come from the germline V gene (reference sequence). The CDR3 coding sequence is TGTGCCAGCAGTACATACCGGGACTACTACGAGCAGTACTTC. It translates to CASSTYRDYYEQYF.

V gene TRBV19 combines with J gene TRBJ1-1, with TRBD1 as a possible D gene (5 bases). The CDR3 runs to 13 residues. Germline V lookup: CDR1 LNHDA, CDR2 SQIVND (reference sequence). Trimming cost V 7 bases and J 8 bases, with 17 bases left between them. The DNA of the CDR3 is TGTGCCAGTACCGGACCGGGACGGCCCGAAGCTTTCTTT. Its protein is CASTGPGRPEAFF.

This clone was observed a single time. The rearrangement joins TRBV7-9 to TRBJ1-1; D remains ambiguous. V lost 1 base and J 5 bases, leaving 11 bases between the germline ends. The CDR3 has 14 residues. Germline V lookup: CDR1 SEHNR, CDR2 FQNEAQ (reference sequence). CDR3 loop: CASSLVIGGTEAFF. In nucleotides, the CDR3 is TGTGCCAGCAGCTTAGTAATCGGTGGGACTGAAGCTTTCTTT.

The chain links TRBV5-1 to TRBJ2-7; 9 positions agree with TRBD2. Germline lookup yields CDR1 SGHRS and CDR2 YFSETQ. The trim removed 0 bases at V and 4 bases at J, leaving 5 bases unmatched. The CDR3 sequence is 15 residues long. The CDR3 nucleotides are TGCGCCAGCAGCTTGGCTGCGGGAGGGGGGTACGAGCAGTACTTC. Translating it yields CASSLAAGGGYEQYF.

The gene calls are TRBV2 and TRBJ2-4; the D is unclear. CDR3 length equals 14 residues. CDR1 is SNHLY and CDR2 is FYNNEI in the germline V gene. V was shortened by 5 bases and J by 3 bases, with 11 bases between the two germline ends. The CDR3: CASSRDKGKNIQYF. Written as DNA, the CDR3 is TGTGCCAGCAGTAGGGATAAGGGCAAAAACATTCAGTACTTC.

The chain couples TRBV7-9 to TRBJ1-3; D remains unclear. The CDR3 has 15 amino acids. The germline V gene encodes CDR1 SEHNR and CDR2 FQNEAQ (reference sequence). Trimming cost V 3 bases and J 4 bases, with 13 bases left between them. The CDR3 DNA reads TGTGCCAGCAGCTTTCCCTTAATGGGCGGAAACACCATATATTTT. Translation: CASSFPLMGGNTIYF.

The chain combines TRBV5-1 with TRBJ2-7, with TRBD1 matching over 10 bases. CDR3 length equals 16 residues. J was trimmed by 4 bases and V by 3 bases; bases with no gene match: 10. CDR1 SGHRS and CDR2 YFSETQ come from the germline V gene. CDR3 amino acids: CASSWASTGGLYEQYF. The CDR3 DNA is TGCGCCAGCAGCTGGGCCTCGACAGGGGGCCTTTACGAGCAGTACTTC.

This sequence joins TRBV9 and TRBJ2-2; the match to TRBD2 covers 7 bases. The germline CDR1 and CDR2 sequences are SGDLS and YYNGEE. V was clipped by 0 bases and J by 5 bases; unmatched bases: 4. The CDR3 has 15 amino acids. The DNA of the CDR3 is TGTGCCAGCAGCGTAGTAGCTAGCGGTACCGGGGAGCTGTTTTTT. As protein: CASSVVASGTGELFF. The variable domain in full, completed from reference TRBV9 and TRBJ2-2, reads DSGVTQTPKHLITATGQRVTLRCSPRSGDLSVYWYQQSLDQGLQFLIQYYNGEERAKGNILERFSAQQFPDLHSELNLSSLELGDSALYFCASSVVASGTGELFFGEGSRLTVL.

The J gene is TRBJ2-3, the V gene TRBV10-1; either TRBD1 or TRBD2 may fit D (5 bases each). Germline assignment: CDR1 WNHNN and CDR2 SYGVQD (reference sequence). This CDR3 region has 13 residues. The germline V and J ends were trimmed by 4 bases and 5 bases, with 10 bases remaining between them. In DNA, the CDR3 is TGCGCCAGCAGTGTCGGGACGGGAGATACGCAGTATTTT. Translating gives CASSVGTGDTQYF.

The chain links TRBV10-3 to TRBJ1-3; possibly TRBD1 for D (6 bases). The CDR3 is 13 amino acids. Germline V gene data show CDR1 as ENHRY and CDR2 as SYGVKD. V was pared by 2 bases and J by 6 bases, with 8 bases between. The CDR3 region has the DNA TGTGCCATCAGTGAGCCAGGGGTAAACACCATATATTTT. Its translation is CAISEPGVNTIYF.

In DNA, the CDR3 is TGCAGCGCCCACAATACCGGCTTCGACATTCAGTACTTC. Translation gives CSAHNTGFDIQYF. The V and J genes are TRBV29-1 and TRBJ2-4; no reliable D call. Trimming pared 7 bases from V and 8 bases from J, leaving 18 bases between. The germline V gene has CDR1 SQVTM and CDR2 ANQGSEA. The CDR3 is made up of 13 amino acids.

The DNA of the CDR3 is TGTGCCAGTAGTATGCGGGACCTTCAGGGTAATGAGCAGTTCTTC. Amino acids: CASSMRDLQGNEQFF. The J gene is TRBJ2-1, the V gene TRBV19; tentative D call: TRBD2 (6 bases). V lost 3 bases and J 7 bases, leaving 16 bases between the germline ends. Per germline, CDR1 LNHDA and CDR2 SQIVND (reference sequence). This CDR3 is built from 15 residues.

The gene calls are TRBV7-9 and TRBJ2-6; D uncertain. V lost 7 bases to trimming and J lost 0 bases, with 19 bases between them. Germline loops: CDR1 SEHNR, CDR2 FQNEAQ (reference sequence). The CDR3 covers 18 residues. This CDR3 reads CASTYSSPDSSGANVLTF. CDR3 bases: TGTGCCAGCACCTACTCAAGCCCCGATAGCTCTGGGGCCAACGTCCTGACTTTC.

Worth noting for this clone: The same CDR3 is also encoded by other DNA sequences in this sample. The rearrangement links TRBV18 to TRBJ1-1; D might be TRBD1 (5 bases). Trimming stripped 4 bases from V and 1 base from J, with 7 bases between. Germline V gene lookup returns CDR1 KGHSH and CDR2 LQKENI. There are 13 residues in the CDR3. The CDR3 DNA reads as TGTGCCAGCTCACGTACAGGGAACACTGAAGCTTTCTTT. This gives the protein CASSRTGNTEAFF.

V gene TRBV28 combines with J gene TRBJ2-1, with D perhaps given as TRBD1 or TRBD2 (6 bases each). Germline CDR1 MDHEN, CDR2 SYDVKM. The CDR3 sequence is 15 residues long. Trimming took 3 bases from V and 8 from J, leaving 17 bases between them. The CDR3 sequence: CASSFIRGGPDEQFF. The CDR3 nucleotides read TGTGCCAGCAGTTTCATCAGGGGAGGTCCTGATGAGCAGTTCTTC.